This T cell receptor (beta chain) was retrieved from a study of a mutant IDH1 vaccine in newly diagnosed glioma. Study-wide context: Following radiotherapy alone, or alongside temozolomide cycles, vaccination was started after an interval of 4-6 weeks. Treated individuals were approximately 60% male and roughly 40% female, averaging roughly 40 years of age. It was radiotherapy, temozolomide, or both that patients received previously, with most receiving both.

Profiled with immunoSEQ multiplex PCR; TCRdb holds only in-frame clones, not every one. The top ten clones hold about 4.9% of a sample with roughly 50,000 clones, less than 85% of them seen once. Stated time point: week 47, end of study. Each vaccine dose was 300 ug of mutant IDH1 20-mer peptide, with topical imiquimod. Concerning this clone: What it binds is unknown.

V was clipped by 0 bases and J by 7 bases, with 10 bases between them. Germline lookup yields CDR1 PRHDT and CDR2 FYEKMQ (reference sequence). This CDR3 is 15 amino acids long. This receptor was identified in a middle-aged woman with glioma. Some clones in this sample may be carry-over from other donors' samples. This chain joins TRBV13 and TRBJ1-6, with unresolved D. The sample consisted of PBMCs, taken from a glioma patient whose treatment included an IDH1 peptide vaccine. DNA for the CDR3: TGTGCCAGCAGCTTAGGAGGCAATAGGAATTCACCCCTCCACTTT. This translates into CASSLGGNRNSPLHF. Supplemented by reference TRBV13 and TRBJ1-6, the full variable domain reads AAGVIQSPRHLIKEKRETATLKCYPIPRHDTVYWYQQGPGQDPQFLISFYEKMQSDKGSIPDRFSAQQFSDYHSELNMSSLELGDSALYFCASSLGGNRNSPLHFGNGTRLTVT.